The 28 T cell receptor beta chains in this list originate from one sample, sequenced in a study of blood T cell repertoires in COVID-19. The assay was immunoSEQ multiplex PCR, and TCRdb's table has in-frame clones only and misses some. Among approximately 110,000 clones listed, approximately 84% were seen once. Source material: peripheral blood. The receptors were gathered from a woman between 50 and 59 years old with acute or convalescent COVID-19.

The chain's CDR3 is CASSQDRGTEAFF. The CDR3 nucleotides read TGTGCCAGCAGCCAGGACAGGGGGACTGAAGCTTTCTTT. V gene TRBV14 combines with J gene TRBJ1-1, with 10 bases matching TRBD1. Trimming took 3 bases from V and 5 from J; bases not matched to a gene: 0. The CDR3 runs to 13 residues. Germline V CDR1 and CDR2: SGHDN, FVKESK.

This chain connects TRBV11-2 to TRBJ2-3; 7 bases align to TRBD2. The CDR3 is 14 residues long. Trimming took 3 bases from V and 5 from J; bases not matched to a gene: 5. From germline, CDR1 is SGHAT and CDR2 FQNNGV. The CDR3 region is CASSLNSGGDTQYF. The DNA for the CDR3 is TGTGCCAGCAGCTTGAACTCGGGGGGAGATACGCAGTATTTT.

The J gene is TRBJ2-1, the V gene TRBV3-1 (or the pseudogene TRBV3-2); the D gene is possibly TRBD2 (6 bases). CDR1 LGHDT and CDR2 YNNKEL come from the germline V gene (reference sequence). The CDR3 contains 15 residues. Trimming removed 5 bases at V and 2 bases at J, with 13 bases between. The CDR3 sequence: CASSSLGGAYNEQFF. As DNA, the CDR3 is TGTGCCAGCAGCTCCCTTGGCGGGGCCTACAATGAGCAGTTCTTC.

The rearrangement joins TRBV9 to TRBJ1-1, with D possibly TRBD1 on 5 matching bases. The germline V and J ends were trimmed by 4 bases and 5 bases, with 12 bases remaining between them. This CDR3 has 13 amino acids. Germline CDR1 SGDLS, CDR2 YYNGEE. CDR3 loop: CASSPLDRTEAFF. DNA of the CDR3: TGTGCCAGCAGCCCCCTCGACAGAACTGAAGCTTTCTTT.

This clone was picked up a small number of times. The V and J genes are TRBV18 and TRBJ1-2; TRBD1 is a possible D gene (5 bases). The CDR3 is made up of 13 amino acids. Looked up from germline, CDR1 is KGHSH and CDR2 is LQKENI. V was clipped by 2 bases and J by 6 bases, with 10 bases between them. CDR3 sequence reads: CASSPMGHNGYTF. The CDR3 nucleotides read TGTGCCAGCTCACCAATGGGGCACAATGGCTACACCTTC.

The count of this clone is one. The genes are TRBV4-2 and TRBJ1-1; 10 nucleotides agree with TRBD1. V lost 1 base to trimming and J lost 1 base; unmatched junction nucleotides: 3. CDR3 length: 16 residues. Per germline, CDR1 LGHNA and CDR2 YNFKEQ. The CDR3 region is CASSQGTGGTNTEAFF. The CDR3 DNA sequence: TGTGCCAGCAGCCAAGGGACAGGGGGAACGAACACTGAAGCTTTCTTT.

J is TRBJ2-2 and V is TRBV5-1, with D maybe TRBD2 (5 bases). V was clipped by 5 bases and J by 6 bases, with 17 bases between them. CDR1 is SGHRS, CDR2 YFSETQ, per germline. The CDR3 runs to 15 residues. Written as DNA, the CDR3 is TGCGCCAGCAGGGCGGGCACATCGAGCCCCGGGGAGCTGTTTTTT. Translation gives CASRAGTSSPGELFF.

The table lists this clone with a few counts. The rearrangement joins TRBV30 to TRBJ1-2; TRBD1 agrees at 7 bases. The CDR3 covers 13 residues. V was clipped by 7 bases and J by 2 bases; unmatched bases: 7. Germline CDR1 is GTSNPN and CDR2 is SVGIG (reference sequence). The CDR3 loop reads CASSGQPNYGYTF. In DNA, the CDR3 is TGTGCCTCTTCGGGACAGCCCAACTATGGCTACACCTTC.

The CDR3 DNA reads as TGTGCCAGCAGTAGACTAGCGGATCTCACAGATACGCAGTATTTT. This sequence encodes CASSRLADLTDTQYF. This sequence joins TRBV6-5 and TRBJ2-3, with TRBD2 matching over 9 bases. Trimming took 5 bases from V and 2 from J; bases not matched to a gene: 5. Germline CDR1 MNHEY, CDR2 SVGAGI. The CDR3 length is 15 residues.

The chain uses TRBV2 and TRBJ1-3, with 7 bases fitting TRBD1. Germline lookup yields CDR1 SNHLY and CDR2 FYNNEI. The CDR3 sequence is 15 residues long. Trimming cost V 1 base and J 3 bases; bases outside gene matches: 3. CDR3: CASSEDRGDGNTIYF. Here the CDR3 DNA reads TGTGCCAGCAGTGAAGACAGGGGAGATGGAAACACCATATATTTT.

The DNA of the CDR3 is TGTGCCAGCAGCTTAGATGGGGCAATGGATTACGAGCAGTACTTC. Translating gives CASSLDGAMDYEQYF. V gene TRBV11-3 combines with J gene TRBJ2-7, with D tentatively TRBD1 (5 bases). V lost 0 bases and J lost 4, with 13 bases in between. Germline V gives CDR1 SGHNT, CDR2 YENEEA. The CDR3 is 15 residues long.

The sample holds a few counts of this clone. This sequence joins TRBV9 and TRBJ2-3; D remains ambiguous. The CDR3 loop spans 14 amino acids. Per germline, CDR1 SGDLS and CDR2 YYNGEE. Trimming took off 0 bases at V and 7 bases at J, with 12 bases between the two ends. The CDR3 nucleotides are TGTGCCAGCAGCGTAGGGTACAGCAGAAATACGCAGTATTTT. Translated, it gives CASSVGYSRNTQYF.

This clone was observed a handful of times. V gene TRBV20-1 combines with J gene TRBJ1-2, with a weak D call TRBD1 (5 bases). V gave up 3 bases and J gave up 4 bases, with 12 bases separating them. Germline-derived CDR1 and CDR2 are DFQATT and SNEGSKA (reference sequence). The CDR3 is 13 residues long. The CDR3 sequence: CSASRGGVYGYTF. In DNA, the CDR3 is TGCAGTGCTAGTAGGGGCGGGGTCTATGGCTACACCTTC.

The chain employs TRBV5-1 and TRBJ1-1; D gene unclear. The germline V gene encodes CDR1 SGHRS and CDR2 YFSETQ. The CDR3 is 15 amino acids. V gave up 2 bases and J gave up 1 base, with 12 bases separating them. The CDR3 DNA follows: TGCGCCAGCAGCTTTGACTTTACCCCGAACACTGAAGCTTTCTTT. Translation: CASSFDFTPNTEAFF.

The chain combines TRBV9 with TRBJ1-4; D is possibly TRBD1 (6 bases). This CDR3 is 17 amino acids long. V was clipped by 3 bases and J by 0 bases, with 15 bases between them. Germline V gene lookup returns CDR1 SGDLS and CDR2 YYNGEE. The chain's CDR3 is CASSDRGATSTNEKLFF. The CDR3 DNA is TGTGCCAGCAGCGATCGGGGGGCGACTTCAACTAATGAAAAACTGTTTTTT.

This clone was picked up one time. The V call is TRBV5-3, the J call TRBJ1-5; tentatively, D is TRBD1 (5 bases). TRBV5-3 is annotated as an ORF whose role is uncertain. This CDR3 has 16 amino acids. The ends were cut back, 4 bases at V and 4 bases at J, with 18 bases in the middle. DNA of the CDR3: TGTGCCAGAAGCCACGGAGGACGGGGGGAAAATCAGCCCCAGCATTTT. Its translation: CARSHGGRGENQPQHF.

The CDR3 nucleotides read TGTGCCAGCAGCAAAGACAGAAACACCATATATTTT. It codes for CASSKDRNTIYF. This rearrangement joins TRBV9 to TRBJ1-3, with unresolved D. V was cut by 4 bases and J by 5 bases, with 7 bases left in between. In germline, CDR1 is SGDLS, CDR2 YYNGEE. This CDR3 spans 12 amino acids.

The chain carries TRBV6-5 and TRBJ2-5; 12 positions match TRBD2. CDR1 is MNHEY and CDR2 is SVGAGI in the germline V gene. The CDR3 is made up of 15 amino acids. V gave up 6 bases and J gave up 2 bases; unmatched junction bases: 4. CDR3 sequence: CASSPGLAGQETQYF. Here the CDR3 DNA reads TGTGCCAGCAGCCCAGGACTAGCGGGGCAAGAGACCCAGTACTTC.

The CDR3 is CASSISGGNTGELFF. The CDR3 DNA reads TGTGCCAGCAGTATTAGCGGGGGGAACACCGGGGAGCTGTTTTTT. This chain uses TRBV6-5 with TRBJ2-2; 9 positions agree with TRBD2. The V gene end was trimmed by 5 bases and the J gene end by 1 base; junction bases not matched to a gene: 2. Germline V CDR1 and CDR2: MNHEY, SVGAGI. CDR3 size: 15 residues.

The chain joins TRBV7-8 to TRBJ1-4, with a weak D call TRBD1 (6 bases). Trimming shortened V by 4 bases and J by 4 bases, and 13 bases separated the two germline ends. The CDR3 consists of 15 residues. CDR1 is SGHVS and CDR2 is FQNEAQ in the germline V gene. The CDR3 sequence: CASSSETGFNEKLFF. The CDR3 nucleotides read TGTGCCAGCAGCTCTGAGACAGGATTTAATGAAAAACTGTTTTTT.

This clone was counted a single time. The chain links TRBV19 to TRBJ2-2, with TRBD2 identical over 7 bases. Trimming cost V 5 bases and J 5 bases; bases outside gene matches: 17. Per germline, CDR1 LNHDA and CDR2 SQIVND (reference sequence). The CDR3 loop spans 18 amino acids. This CDR3 is CASSAGGRSASSTGELFF. CDR3 DNA: TGTGCCAGTAGTGCCGGGGGGAGAAGCGCCTCGAGTACCGGGGAGCTGTTTTTT.

The chain uses TRBV10-3 and TRBJ2-7; no reliable D call. This CDR3 spans 12 amino acids. Germline V gene data show CDR1 as ENHRY and CDR2 as SYGVKD. Trimming stripped 3 bases from V and 1 base from J, with 4 bases between. The CDR3 loop is CAISDTSYEQYF. CDR3 nucleotide sequence: TGTGCCATCAGTGACACTTCCTACGAGCAGTACTTC.

CDR3 bases: TGTGCCAGCAGCTTAGGGGCGTTTTTGACTGAAGCTTTCTTT. Amino acid sequence: CASSLGAFLTEAFF. The chain employs TRBV7-8 and TRBJ1-1, with no clear D. The CDR3 consists of 14 residues. Between the trimmed V and J ends, which lost 1 base and 5 bases, there was a span of 11 bases. CDR1 and CDR2 from the germline V gene are SGHVS and FQNEAQ.

The gene calls are TRBV7-8 and TRBJ1-1; tentatively, D is TRBD1 (6 bases). V lost 4 bases and J 7 bases, leaving 10 bases between the germline ends. The CDR3 sequence is 12 residues long. Germline values: CDR1 SGHVS, CDR2 FQNEAQ. The DNA of the CDR3 is TGTGCCAGCAGCTCACAGGGAAATGAAGCTTTCTTT. Encoded protein: CASSSQGNEAFF. Looking up the rest from reference TRBV7-8 and TRBJ1-1 gives the full variable domain: GAGVSQSPRYKVAKRGQDVALRCDPISGHVSLFWYQQALGQGPEFLTYFQNEAQLDKSGLPSDRFFAERPEGSVSTLKIQRTQQEDSAVYLCASSSQGNEAFFGQGTRLTVV.

J is TRBJ1-2 and V is TRBV9; D is unresolved. This CDR3 is 13 amino acids long. Germline lookup yields CDR1 SGDLS and CDR2 YYNGEE. V was trimmed by 3 bases and J by 5 bases, leaving 11 bases between them. The CDR3 region is CASSGQVGYGYTF. The CDR3 DNA is TGTGCCAGCAGCGGGCAGGTTGGGTATGGCTACACCTTC. Looking up the rest from reference TRBV9 and TRBJ1-2 gives the full variable domain: DSGVTQTPKHLITATGQRVTLRCSPRSGDLSVYWYQQSLDQGLQFLIQYYNGEERAKGNILERFSAQQFPDLHSELNLSSLELGDSALYFCASSGQVGYGYTFGSGTRLTVV.

This chain connects TRBV6-5 to TRBJ1-3; D unresolved. With 6 bases removed from V and 4 bases from J, the gap between germline ends came to 10 bases. This CDR3 is 13 amino acids long. Germline V gene sequence: CDR1 MNHEY, CDR2 SVGAGI. The CDR3: CASRIPGGNTIYF. CDR3 coding DNA: TGTGCCAGCAGGATCCCCGGGGGAAACACCATATATTTT.

The chain is built from TRBV7-3 and TRBJ2-2; TRBD1 agrees at 8 bases. J lost 7 bases, V lost 3 bases, and 4 bases had no gene match. The CDR3 is 14 residues long. The germline CDR1 and CDR2 sequences are SGHTA and FQGTGA. In nucleotides, the CDR3 is TGTGCCAGCAGCTTGCAGGGGGCGGACGGGGAGCTGTTTTTT. Protein sequence: CASSLQGADGELFF.

This chain uses TRBV9 with TRBJ2-6; D is ambiguous. Germline V gene sequence: CDR1 SGDLS, CDR2 YYNGEE. The CDR3 runs 16 residues. V gave up 4 bases and J gave up 0 bases, with 11 bases separating them. The CDR3 nucleotides read TGTGCCAGCAGCACCCCGAGGAGCTCTGGGGCCAACGTCCTGACTTTC. It translates to CASSTPRSSGANVLTF.